These T cell receptor beta chains were read from a single sample in a study of cytomegalovirus exposure and HLA in healthy donors. Sequencing used immunoSEQ multiplex PCR; TCRdb keeps in-frame clones, though not all of them. The table lists approximately 210,000 clones, around 87% of them singletons. The sample was PBMCs. The receptors were sampled from a man aged 25 to 45 in good health and CMV-seronegative. Both conserved end residues are part of each CDR3. The order of the fields is CDR3 protein, CDR3 DNA, J gene, V gene, clone size, D gene. The D gene is left open where the match is weak. The size entry is marked missing in some rows and otherwise reads once, few, many or a size class.

CDR3aa: CASSLNRDKTF
CDR3nt: TGTGCCAGCAGTTTAAATCGGGACAAAACCTTC
j_gene: TRBJ1-2
v_gene: TRBV28
abundance: few
d_gene: .

CDR3aa: CASSEQGSARETQYF
CDR3nt: TGTGCCAGCAGCGAACAGGGGTCTGCTAGGGAGACCCAGTACTTC
j_gene: TRBJ2-5
v_gene: TRBV9
abundance: .
d_gene: TRBD1

CDR3aa: CASSSAGLNEQYF
CDR3nt: TGTGCCAGCAGTTCCGCCGGTTTAAACGAGCAGTACTTC
j_gene: TRBJ2-7
v_gene: TRBV28
abundance: .
d_gene: .

CDR3aa: CASSQGGGQETQYF
CDR3nt: TGCGCCAGCAGCCAAGGAGGGGGACAAGAGACCCAGTACTTC
j_gene: TRBJ2-5
v_gene: TRBV4-1
abundance: few
d_gene: .

CDR3aa: CASKVLAGTTDTQYF
CDR3nt: TGTGCCAGCAAAGTCTTAGCGGGGACCACAGATACGCAGTATTTT
j_gene: TRBJ2-3
v_gene: TRBV2
abundance: once
d_gene: TRBD2

CDR3aa: CASSAGTGVEKLFF
CDR3nt: TGTGCCAGCAGCGCCGGGACAGGGGTTGAAAAACTGTTTTTT
j_gene: TRBJ1-4
v_gene: TRBV5-4
abundance: few
d_gene: TRBD1

CDR3aa: CASRIVREAFF
CDR3nt: TGTGCCAGCAGAATAGTGCGTGAAGCTTTCTTT
j_gene: TRBJ1-1
v_gene: TRBV6-1
abundance: .
d_gene: .

CDR3aa: CASWDTYEQYF
CDR3nt: TGTGCCAGCTGGGACACCTACGAGCAGTACTTC
j_gene: TRBJ2-7
v_gene: TRBV6-1
abundance: .
d_gene: .

CDR3aa: CASSLGTDRYEQYF
CDR3nt: TGTGCCAGCAGCTTAGGAACAGACCGCTACGAGCAGTACTTC
j_gene: TRBJ2-7
v_gene: TRBV5-5
abundance: once
d_gene: .

CDR3aa: CASSARWTGKRHNEKLFF
CDR3nt: TGTGCCAGCAGCGCCCGCTGGACAGGGAAGCGGCATAATGAAAAACTGTTTTTT
j_gene: TRBJ1-4
v_gene: TRBV7-8
abundance: .
d_gene: TRBD1

CDR3aa: CASISSGIDNEQFF
CDR3nt: TGTGCCAGCATTTCCAGCGGGATTGACAATGAGCAGTTCTTC
j_gene: TRBJ2-1
v_gene: TRBV28
abundance: .
d_gene: TRBD2

CDR3aa: CASSSDTYTGELFF
CDR3nt: TGTGCCAGTTCCTCGGACACTTACACCGGGGAGCTGTTTTTT
j_gene: TRBJ2-2
v_gene: TRBV6-5
abundance: .
d_gene: .

CDR3aa: CASTGLYQPQHF
CDR3nt: TGTGCCAGCACAGGGCTTTATCAGCCCCAGCATTTT
j_gene: TRBJ1-5
v_gene: TRBV7-2
abundance: .
d_gene: .

CDR3aa: CASSTAAGNTQYF
CDR3nt: TGTGCCAGTAGTACGGCGGCGGGGAATACGCAGTATTTT
j_gene: TRBJ2-3
v_gene: TRBV19
abundance: few
d_gene: .

CDR3aa: CASRDQETQYF
CDR3nt: TGTGCCAGCCGGGACCAAGAGACCCAGTACTTC
j_gene: TRBJ2-5
v_gene: TRBV7-9
abundance: once
d_gene: .

CDR3aa: CASSLDRESNQPQHF
CDR3nt: TGTGCCAGCAGCTTAGACAGGGAAAGCAATCAGCCCCAGCATTTT
j_gene: TRBJ1-5
v_gene: TRBV11-2
abundance: .
d_gene: .

CDR3aa: CASSRDSIEQYF
CDR3nt: TGTGCCAGCAGTCGTGACTCCATCGAGCAGTACTTC
j_gene: TRBJ2-7
v_gene: TRBV6-5
abundance: .
d_gene: .

CDR3aa: CASLKQRGNTGELFF
CDR3nt: TGTGCCAGCTTGAAACAGCGGGGGAACACCGGGGAGCTGTTTTTT
j_gene: TRBJ2-2
v_gene: TRBV2
abundance: .
d_gene: TRBD2

CDR3aa: CASSFDRDGKQFF
CDR3nt: TGTGCCAGCAGCTTTGACAGGGACGGTAAGCAGTTCTTC
j_gene: TRBJ2-1
v_gene: TRBV13
abundance: few
d_gene: TRBD1

CDR3aa: CASRPGLTRQAFF
CDR3nt: TGTGCCAGCAGGCCGGGGTTGACTAGGCAGGCTTTCTTT
j_gene: TRBJ1-1
v_gene: TRBV27
abundance: .
d_gene: .

CDR3aa: CASGPRRQAPGNEQFF
CDR3nt: TGTGCTAGTGGTCCTCGCCGGCAGGCCCCCGGTAATGAGCAGTTCTTC
j_gene: TRBJ2-1
v_gene: TRBV12-5
abundance: .
d_gene: .

CDR3aa: CASSAGTAGEQYF
CDR3nt: TGTGCCAGCAGTGCCGGGACAGCGGGCGAGCAGTACTTC
j_gene: TRBJ2-7
v_gene: TRBV6-5
abundance: .
d_gene: .

CDR3aa: CASSLWDRDYGYTF
CDR3nt: TGTGCCAGCAGCTTATGGGACAGGGACTATGGCTACACCTTC
j_gene: TRBJ1-2
v_gene: TRBV7-2
abundance: .
d_gene: TRBD1

CDR3aa: CASSLAGGGMRETQYF
CDR3nt: TGTGCCAGCAGCTTAGCGGGGGGAGGGATGCGAGAGACCCAGTACTTC
j_gene: TRBJ2-5
v_gene: TRBV7-2
abundance: .
d_gene: TRBD2

CDR3aa: CASSLRGEKLFF
CDR3nt: TGTGCCAGCAGTTTGCGGGGTGAAAAACTGTTTTTT
j_gene: TRBJ1-4
v_gene: TRBV28
abundance: once
d_gene: .

CDR3aa: CSAGHNEQYF
CDR3nt: TGCAGTGCCGGACATAACGAGCAGTACTTC
j_gene: TRBJ2-7
v_gene: TRBV20-1
abundance: .
d_gene: .

CDR3aa: CASSQDPATGAQQPQHF
CDR3nt: TGCGCCAGCAGCCAAGATCCAGCAACCGGAGCTCAACAGCCCCAGCATTTT
j_gene: TRBJ1-5
v_gene: TRBV4-1
abundance: .
d_gene: .

CDR3aa: CASSSLSETGSTFF
CDR3nt: TGTGCCAGCAGTTCCCTATCGGAAACAGGGTCCACTTTCTTT
j_gene: TRBJ1-1
v_gene: TRBV28
abundance: .
d_gene: .

CDR3aa: CASSSDRGRSGYTF
CDR3nt: TGTGCCAGCAGCTCCGACAGGGGGCGGAGTGGCTACACCTTC
j_gene: TRBJ1-2
v_gene: TRBV7-2
abundance: .
d_gene: TRBD1

CDR3aa: CASSQTSGSRYF
CDR3nt: TGTGCCAGCAGTCAGACTAGCGGGAGTCGGTACTTC
j_gene: TRBJ2-7
v_gene: TRBV6-5
abundance: .
d_gene: TRBD2

CDR3aa: CASSVNLEQYF
CDR3nt: TGTGCCAGCAGTGTAAACTTGGAGCAGTACTTC
j_gene: TRBJ2-7
v_gene: TRBV6-1
abundance: .
d_gene: .

CDR3aa: CSADPGGKDGTLCSNQPQHF
CDR3nt: TGCAGCGCCGATCCGGGGGGGAAAGACGGAACACTGTGTAGCAATCAGCCCCAGCATTTT
j_gene: TRBJ1-5
v_gene: TRBV29-1
abundance: .
d_gene: .

CDR3aa: CASSSNRGSNEKLFF
CDR3nt: TGTGCCAGCAGCTCGAATAGGGGCAGCAATGAAAAACTGTTTTTT
j_gene: TRBJ1-4
v_gene: TRBV7-8
abundance: .
d_gene: .

CDR3aa: CASALLQGAALGF
CDR3nt: TGTGCCAGCGCCTTACTCCAAGGGGCGGCCCTCGGGTTC
j_gene: TRBJ2-7
v_gene: TRBV28
abundance: .
d_gene: .

CDR3aa: CATLKDSFYGYTF
CDR3nt: TGTGCCACCTTAAAGGACAGTTTCTATGGCTACACCTTC
j_gene: TRBJ1-2
v_gene: TRBV6-1
abundance: .
d_gene: .

CDR3aa: CASSQGRSFSYNEQFF
CDR3nt: TGCGCCAGCAGCCAAGGGAGATCCTTCTCCTACAATGAGCAGTTCTTC
j_gene: TRBJ2-1
v_gene: TRBV4-3
abundance: .
d_gene: .

CDR3aa: CAIGGAAYEQYF
CDR3nt: TGTGCCATCGGCGGGGCAGCCTACGAGCAGTACTTC
j_gene: TRBJ2-7
v_gene: TRBV10-3
abundance: .
d_gene: .

CDR3aa: CASSHPRISTVGEAQYF
CDR3nt: TGTGCCAGCAGCCACCCACGAATTTCCACGGTGGGAGAGGCCCAGTACTTC
j_gene: TRBJ2-5
v_gene: TRBV14
abundance: .
d_gene: .

CDR3aa: CASSEGREETQYF
CDR3nt: TGTGCCAGCAGTGAGGGGCGAGAAGAGACCCAGTACTTC
j_gene: TRBJ2-5
v_gene: TRBV2
abundance: .
d_gene: .

CDR3aa: CASSQSGQVTYNEQFF
CDR3nt: TGTGCCAGCAGCCAGTCGGGACAAGTGACCTACAATGAGCAGTTCTTC
j_gene: TRBJ2-1
v_gene: TRBV14
abundance: .
d_gene: .

CDR3aa: CASRTSTGGFYEQYF
CDR3nt: TGTGCCAGCAGGACCTCGACAGGGGGATTCTACGAGCAGTACTTC
j_gene: TRBJ2-7
v_gene: TRBV7-2
abundance: .
d_gene: TRBD1

CDR3aa: CASSLVGASGGEQFF
CDR3nt: TGTGCCAGCAGCTTAGTTGGGGCTAGCGGGGGGGAGCAGTTCTTC
j_gene: TRBJ2-1
v_gene: TRBV7-9
abundance: once
d_gene: TRBD2

CDR3aa: CASSYPGQTTEAFF
CDR3nt: TGTGCCAGCAGTTATCCAGGACAGACCACTGAAGCTTTCTTT
j_gene: TRBJ1-1
v_gene: TRBV5-5
abundance: .
d_gene: .

CDR3aa: CASSYSQGTGELFF
CDR3nt: TGTGCCAGCAGTTATTCCCAGGGAACCGGGGAGCTGTTTTTT
j_gene: TRBJ2-2
v_gene: TRBV6-5
abundance: .
d_gene: .

CDR3aa: CASSLPGGNNEQFF
CDR3nt: TGTGCCAGCAGTTTACCCGGCGGGAACAATGAGCAGTTCTTC
j_gene: TRBJ2-1
v_gene: TRBV27
abundance: .
d_gene: .

CDR3aa: CASSWDRNTDTQYF
CDR3nt: TGTGCCAGCAGCTGGGACAGAAACACAGATACGCAGTATTTT
j_gene: TRBJ2-3
v_gene: TRBV6-4
abundance: .
d_gene: TRBD1

CDR3aa: CASSHPTGDYGYTF
CDR3nt: TGTGCCAGCAGCCATCCGACAGGGGACTATGGCTACACCTTC
j_gene: TRBJ1-2
v_gene: TRBV2
abundance: .
d_gene: TRBD1

CDR3aa: CASSFSGRNQETQYF
CDR3nt: TGTGCCAGCAGCTTTAGCGGGAGGAATCAAGAGACCCAGTACTTC
j_gene: TRBJ2-5
v_gene: TRBV7-2
abundance: .
d_gene: TRBD2

CDR3aa: CASGRGREDSTDTQYF
CDR3nt: TGTGCCAGCGGACGAGGGCGGGAGGATAGCACAGATACGCAGTATTTT
j_gene: TRBJ2-3
v_gene: TRBV7-8
abundance: .
d_gene: TRBD2

CDR3aa: CASSQARDSSSYEQYF
CDR3nt: TGCGCCAGCAGCCAGGCCCGGGACTCAAGCTCCTACGAGCAGTACTTC
j_gene: TRBJ2-7
v_gene: TRBV4-1
abundance: .
d_gene: .

CDR3aa: CASSPPTGSYEQYF
CDR3nt: TGTGCCAGCAGCCCCCCGACAGGGTCCTACGAGCAGTACTTC
j_gene: TRBJ2-7
v_gene: TRBV7-9
abundance: .
d_gene: TRBD1

CDR3aa: CASSPGTSGRDEQFF
CDR3nt: TGTGCCAGTAGCCCCGGGACTAGCGGTCGGGATGAGCAGTTCTTC
j_gene: TRBJ2-1
v_gene: TRBV19
abundance: .
d_gene: TRBD2

CDR3aa: CASNQNTEAFF
CDR3nt: TGTGCCAGCAATCAGAACACTGAAGCTTTCTTT
j_gene: TRBJ1-1
v_gene: TRBV28
abundance: .
d_gene: .

CDR3aa: CASSGSGVGEKLFF
CDR3nt: TGTGCCAGCAGTGGGTCCGGGGTCGGTGAAAAACTGTTTTTT
j_gene: TRBJ1-4
v_gene: TRBV2
abundance: .
d_gene: .

CDR3aa: CSVRGQGNNEQFF
CDR3nt: TGCAGCGTAAGGGGACAGGGAAACAATGAGCAGTTCTTC
j_gene: TRBJ2-1
v_gene: TRBV29-1
abundance: few
d_gene: TRBD1